This T cell receptor (beta chain) was profiled in a study of blood T cell repertoires in COVID-19. At the level of the study: Samples taken during acute and convalescent COVID-19 were collected in the United States, Italy and Spain.

The data were produced by immunoSEQ multiplex PCR, yet TCRdb's version contains in-frame clones alone and is incomplete. Of about 190,000 clones in the sample, around four fifths were seen once. V gave up 1 base and J gave up 2 bases, with 9 bases separating them. The CDR3 loop spans 14 amino acids. CDR1 LGHDT and CDR2 YNNKEL come from the germline V gene (reference sequence). Sequenced: peripheral blood. The sequence came from a man aged 50-60 years with active or convalescent COVID-19. The chain recombines TRBV3-1 (or the pseudogene TRBV3-2) with TRBJ2-7; perhaps TRBD1 as D (5 bases). The CDR3: CASSQVQGPYEQYF. In DNA form, the CDR3 reads TGTGCCAGCAGCCAAGTTCAGGGCCCCTACGAGCAGTACTTC.